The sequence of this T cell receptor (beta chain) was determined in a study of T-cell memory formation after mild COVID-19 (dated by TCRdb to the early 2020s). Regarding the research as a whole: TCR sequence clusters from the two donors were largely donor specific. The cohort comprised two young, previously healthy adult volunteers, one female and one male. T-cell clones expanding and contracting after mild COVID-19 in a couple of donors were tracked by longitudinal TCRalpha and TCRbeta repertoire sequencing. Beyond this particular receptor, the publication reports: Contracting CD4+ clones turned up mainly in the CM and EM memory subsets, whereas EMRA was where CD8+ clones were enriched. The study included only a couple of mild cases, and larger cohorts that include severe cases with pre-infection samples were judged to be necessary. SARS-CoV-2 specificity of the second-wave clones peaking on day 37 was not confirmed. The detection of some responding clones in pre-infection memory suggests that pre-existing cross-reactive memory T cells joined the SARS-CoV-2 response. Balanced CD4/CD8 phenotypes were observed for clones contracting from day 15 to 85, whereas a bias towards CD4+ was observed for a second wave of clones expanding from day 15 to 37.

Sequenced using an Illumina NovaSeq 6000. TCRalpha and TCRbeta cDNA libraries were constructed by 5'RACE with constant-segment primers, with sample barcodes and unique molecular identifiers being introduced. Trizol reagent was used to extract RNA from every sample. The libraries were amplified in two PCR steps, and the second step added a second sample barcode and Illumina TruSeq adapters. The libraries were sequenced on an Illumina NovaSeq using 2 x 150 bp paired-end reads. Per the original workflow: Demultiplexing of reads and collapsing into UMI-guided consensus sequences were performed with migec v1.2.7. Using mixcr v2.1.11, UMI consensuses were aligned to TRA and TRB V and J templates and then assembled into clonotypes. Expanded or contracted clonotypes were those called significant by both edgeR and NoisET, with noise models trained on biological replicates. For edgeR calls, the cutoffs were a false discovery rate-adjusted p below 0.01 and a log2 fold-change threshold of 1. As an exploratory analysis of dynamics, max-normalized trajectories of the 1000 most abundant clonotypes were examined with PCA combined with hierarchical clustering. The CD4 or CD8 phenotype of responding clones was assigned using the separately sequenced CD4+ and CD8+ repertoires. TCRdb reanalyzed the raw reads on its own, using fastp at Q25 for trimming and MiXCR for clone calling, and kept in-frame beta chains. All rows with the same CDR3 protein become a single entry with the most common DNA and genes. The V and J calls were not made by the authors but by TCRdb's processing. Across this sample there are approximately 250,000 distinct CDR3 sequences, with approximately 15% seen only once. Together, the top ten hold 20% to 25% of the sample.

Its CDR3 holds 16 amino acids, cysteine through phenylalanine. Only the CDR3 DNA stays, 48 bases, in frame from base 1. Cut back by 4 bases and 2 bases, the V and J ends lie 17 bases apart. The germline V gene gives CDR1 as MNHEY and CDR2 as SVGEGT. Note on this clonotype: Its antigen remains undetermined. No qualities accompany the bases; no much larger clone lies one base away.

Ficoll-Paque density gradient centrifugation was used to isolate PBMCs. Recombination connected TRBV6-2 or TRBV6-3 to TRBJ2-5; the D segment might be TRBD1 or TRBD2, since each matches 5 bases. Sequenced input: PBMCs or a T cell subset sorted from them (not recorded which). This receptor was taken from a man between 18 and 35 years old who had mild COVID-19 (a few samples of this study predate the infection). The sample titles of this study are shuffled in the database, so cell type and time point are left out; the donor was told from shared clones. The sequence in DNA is TGTGCCAGCAGTTGGGGACGATCAGGCCTACAAGAGACCCAGTACTTC. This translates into CASSWGRSGLQETQYF.